Sequencing of this T cell receptor (beta chain) was carried out in a study of CXCR3-negative and CXCR3-positive naive CD8 T cells. Study summary: TRB reads totalled about 135 million, about 1.5 +/- 0.3 million per library. Study-wide findings and caveats: Expression of CXCR3 was partially reduced after cryopreservation, and fresh PBMCs were used in most assays. High diversity, comparable across both naive subsets, contrasted with much lower diversity in memory CD8+ cells. The study found more hydrophobic TRB CDR3s in CXCR3-positive naive cells than in CXCR3-negative naive cells.

Every CD8+ T cell subset underwent triplicate sorting at around 280,000 cells apiece. Note on this clonotype: The antigen is undetermined.

Preparation of TRB cDNA libraries relied on 5' RACE carrying UMI labels. From its re-call of the 5' RACE reads, TCRdb lists each CDR3 protein once, without DNA. The table for this sample gives about 60,000 distinct CDR3 sequences. The TCR comes from a human donor in good health. Some clones in this sample may be carry-over from other donors' samples. Sequences were obtained from naive CXCR3+ CD8+ T cells from blood. Subset described: CD45RO-CCR7+CD27+CD95- naive CD8+ T cells expressing CXCR3 (TNR3+).

This chain's CDR3 is CASSLVTGLSYNEQFF. This chain joins TRBV11-2 and TRBJ2-1; TCRdb gives TRBD1 as the D gene, but with no DNA this cannot be confirmed. The V gene's germline CDR1 is SGHAT and CDR2 FQNNGV. This CDR3 region has 16 residues.